This T cell receptor beta chain was identified during a study of T cell responses to AZD1222 COVID-19 vaccine. Study conclusions and caveats: Among AZD1222 vaccinees, only five to seven were seropositive at baseline. There were repertoire samples only from the period after the peak T cell response. Elevations in Spike-specific TCR breadth and depth followed administration of two AZD1222 doses.

As for this clone: Its antigen remains unknown.

Some clones are missing from TCRdb's copy, which holds only in-frame ones; the method was immunoSEQ multiplex PCR. The sample carries more than 150,000 clones, around 92% recorded once. Second-dose schedules of about 4 or about 12 weeks were combined. The sample here was peripheral blood, taken 28 days after the second AZD1222 dose. This sequence was found in an adult who received the AZD1222 COVID-19 vaccine.

The CDR3 DNA follows: TGTGCCAGCAGCTTGGCCCCGACAGGGCAAATCTACGAGCAGTACTTC. Amino acids: CASSLAPTGQIYEQYF. The genes are TRBV5-6 and TRBJ2-7; TRBD1 matches 7 bases. With 0 bases clipped from V and 3 bases from J, the junction kept 9 bases outside the gene matches. The germline gives CDR1 SGHDT, CDR2 YYEEEE. This CDR3 comprises 16 residues.